These T cell receptor beta chains were read from a single sample in a study of siplizumab effects on memory and regulatory T cells. Sequenced by immunoSEQ multiplex PCR; TCRdb stores in-frame clones only, minus some. This table has approximately 100,000 clones, around 90% appearing once. Sequencing was done on a sample of non-Treg CD4+ T cells sorted from blood. Receptor source: a human donor in good health. The CDR3 runs from the conserved cysteine through the conserved F or W. D genes are given only for firm matches. Clone sizes are given selectively: once, few, many, or a class where the clone is expanded.

TGTGCCAGTACCCGATTCCTAGCGGAGTACAATGAGCAGTTCTTC,CASTRFLAEYNEQFF,TRBJ2-1,-,TRBV19,TRBD2
TGTGCCAGCAGCTGGGGACAGGGAAATGAGCAGTTCTTC,CASSWGQGNEQFF,TRBJ2-1,-,TRBV11-2,TRBD1
TGTGCCACCCAGGTTCCCGGGGCACGCAATGGCTACACCTTC,CATQVPGARNGYTF,TRBJ1-2,-,TRBV10-3,-
TGTGCCAGCAGCTTCTTGGTGGGTGTGAACACCGGGGAGCTGTTTTTT,CASSFLVGVNTGELFF,TRBJ2-2,-,TRBV5-6,-
TGTGCCAGCAGCTCGGACGGATTCTATGGCTACACCTTC,CASSSDGFYGYTF,TRBJ1-2,-,TRBV7-9,-
TGCGCCAGCAGCCCACGAGTGGGGGGACAGACCCAGTACTTC,CASSPRVGGQTQYF,TRBJ2-5,-,TRBV4-3,-
TGTGCCAGCTCACCAGAGACAGGGGTTTCTGAAGCTTTCTTT,CASSPETGVSEAFF,TRBJ1-1,-,TRBV18,TRBD1
TGTGCCATCAGGCGAGGTCGGGAGGGCCGGAATGAGCAGTTCTTC,CAIRRGREGRNEQFF,TRBJ2-1,-,TRBV10-3,TRBD2
TGTGCCAGCAGCACTCTACAGGGCGGCGAAGCTTTCTTT,CASSTLQGGEAFF,TRBJ1-1,-,TRBV7-8,-
TGTGCCAGCAGCACACGGACAGGAGCGGGAAACACCATATATTTT,CASSTRTGAGNTIYF,TRBJ1-3,-,TRBV9,TRBD1
TGTGCCATCCCGTTGCTTTACGAGCAGTACTTC,CAIPLLYEQYF,TRBJ2-7,-,TRBV27,-
TGTGCCAGCAGCTTAGACCCTCGGACAGGGGAAGGCTACACCTTC,CASSLDPRTGEGYTF,TRBJ1-2,-,TRBV7-2,TRBD1
TGTGCTAGTGGTTTTGTAGCGAGTGAGCAGTTCTTC,CASGFVASEQFF,TRBJ2-1,-,TRBV12-5,-
TGCGCCAGCAGCTTGACTAGCCCTACAGATACGCAGTATTTT,CASSLTSPTDTQYF,TRBJ2-3,-,TRBV5-1,-
TGTGCCAGTAGTTCAGCAGAATCTGGAAACACCATATATTTT,CASSSAESGNTIYF,TRBJ1-3,-,TRBV19,-
TGTGCCAGCAGCTTTTCGGGCACCTCCTACGTGCAGTACTTC,CASSFSGTSYVQYF,TRBJ2-7,-,TRBV11-2,-
TGTGCCAGCAGTGGGGGACTCTACGAGCAGTACTTC,CASSGGLYEQYF,TRBJ2-7,-,TRBV6-1,-
TGTGCCAGTAGCCAGGGGGCGCGTGAAAAACTGTTTTTT,CASSQGAREKLFF,TRBJ1-4,-,TRBV19,TRBD1
TGTGCCATCAGTGAACGGGAGAATGGAGGTGAGCAGTTCTTC,CAISERENGGEQFF,TRBJ2-1,-,TRBV10-3,-
TGTGCCAGTAGTATCGGTCAGCGGGCTGGGGCCAACGTCCTGACTTTC,CASSIGQRAGANVLTF,TRBJ2-6,-,TRBV19,-
TGTGCCAGCAGTTCCTGGACCGGCAACTACGAGCAGTACTTC,CASSSWTGNYEQYF,TRBJ2-7,-,TRBV28,-
TGCGCCAGCAGCCAAGGCTTCCGGGACCCTAGGATCGAGCAGTACTTC,CASSQGFRDPRIEQYF,TRBJ2-7,-,TRBV4-1,-
TGTGCCAGCAGCTTAATGTCTAGCGGGAGAGGAGCAAACGAGCAGTACTTC,CASSLMSSGRGANEQYF,TRBJ2-7,-,TRBV7-2,TRBD2
TGTGCCTGGAGTGTACTACCAGGGTCTAACTATGGCTACACCTTC,CAWSVLPGSNYGYTF,TRBJ1-2,many,TRBV30,-
TGTGCCAGCAGCTTCACTACAGGGTTTGGTGAAAAACTGTTTTTT,CASSFTTGFGEKLFF,TRBJ1-4,-,TRBV7-2,-
TGTGCCAGCAGCTTAAAACGGGACCTGGACGGCTACACCTTC,CASSLKRDLDGYTF,TRBJ1-2,-,TRBV7-3,-
TGTGCCAGCAGCAGTGACCTCCGGGGCGAGGTTACGAACACCGGGGAGCTGTTTTTT,CASSSDLRGEVTNTGELFF,TRBJ2-2,-,TRBV7-2,-
TGTGCCAGCAGGAGAGGCACCGGGGAGCTGTTTTTT,CASRRGTGELFF,TRBJ2-2,-,TRBV6-6,-